Listed below are T cell receptor beta chains from one sample, sequenced in a study of graft-versus-host responses after intestinal transplantation. This table comes from immunoSEQ multiplex PCR, and its TCRdb copy is limited to in-frame clones, with some not included. The data hold some 8,000 clones, with 95% to 98% observed a single time. Specimen: PBMCs, collected 23 days after intestinal transplant. The receptors were gathered from a human patient who received an intestinal transplant, so some T cells may come from the graft donor. The CDR3 runs from the conserved cysteine through the conserved F or W. D genes are given only for firm matches. Expanded clones get a size class; other rows say once, few or many, or leave the size out.

J,V,D,size,length,CDR3,DNA
TRBJ2-7,TRBV19,TRBD2,-,14,CASSASGMQYEQYF,TGTGCCAGTAGTGCTAGCGGGATGCAATACGAGCAGTACTTC
TRBJ2-7,TRBV6-5,TRBD2,once,15,CASSSGTSGRVEQYF,TGTGCCAGCAGTTCTGGGACTAGCGGGAGAGTCGAGCAGTACTTC
TRBJ2-1,TRBV7-9,TRBD2,-,15,CASRTGLAPYNEQFF,TGTGCCAGCAGAACGGGACTAGCACCATACAATGAGCAGTTCTTC
TRBJ1-5,TRBV4-1,-,few,15,CASSQGRQSNQPQHF,TGCGCCAGCAGCCAAGGTCGCCAGAGCAATCAGCCCCAGCATTTT
TRBJ2-1,TRBV29-1,-,-,14,CSVGTGVDYNEQFF,TGCAGCGTTGGGACGGGTGTAGACTACAATGAGCAGTTCTTC
TRBJ2-1,TRBV7-9,-,-,14,CASSLVQRAAEQFF,TGTGCCAGCAGCTTAGTTCAGCGTGCTGCTGAGCAGTTCTTC
TRBJ2-7,TRBV19,-,-,12,CASSAGRYEQYF,TGTGCCAGTAGTGCAGGTCGCTACGAGCAGTACTTC
TRBJ2-7,TRBV5-6,-,once,14,CASSPPGLNYEQYF,TGTGCCAGCAGCCCTCCCGGACTGAACTACGAGCAGTACTTC
TRBJ2-3,TRBV5-1,-,-,15,CASSPIRGSTDTQYF,TGCGCCAGCAGCCCAATAAGGGGGAGCACAGATACGCAGTATTTT
TRBJ2-3,TRBV4-2,-,-,14,CASSQNQVADTQYF,TGTGCCAGCAGCCAAAATCAGGTGGCCGATACGCAGTATTTT
TRBJ2-2,TRBV28,TRBD1,-,15,CASATGGESTGELFF,TGTGCCAGCGCGACAGGGGGCGAGTCCACCGGGGAGCTGTTTTTT
TRBJ1-6,TRBV28,TRBD1,-,17,CASSSLRGQGFASPLHF,TGTGCCAGCAGTTCTCTTCGGGGACAGGGCTTTGCTTCACCCCTCCACTTT
TRBJ2-1,TRBV7-9,-,-,15,CASSTYKSAYNEQFF,TGTGCCAGCAGCACCTACAAATCAGCCTACAATGAGCAGTTCTTC
TRBJ1-2,TRBV27,TRBD1,-,18,CASSLDRTGGARSYGYTF,TGTGCCAGCAGTTTAGACAGGACAGGGGGCGCGAGGAGCTATGGCTACACCTTC